The rows below give T cell receptor beta chains drawn from one sample of a study of technical replicates of blood from a few donors. Clones were read by immunoSEQ multiplex PCR, and TCRdb kept only the in-frame ones, dropping some. The data show 98,000 or so clones, approximately 94% seen once. Sequences were obtained from T cells isolated from PBMCs. The receptors derive from a human donor in good health. Both conserved end residues are trimmed from each CDR3.

TRBJ2-7 TRBV28 13 ASSFMTRVLVEQY
TRBJ2-3 TRBV15 14 ATSRDPRTRTDTQY
TRBJ1-1 TRBV27 13 ASSANRYRDSEAF
TRBJ2-1 TRBV2 14 ASSGLAGVDDNEQF
TRBJ2-7 TRBV29-1 13 SVEYVDRGTYEQY
TRBJ2-1 TRBV4-1 13 ASSHSGQGRNEQF
TRBJ2-1 TRBV19 10 ASLGGGNEQF
TRBJ1-1 TRBV5-1 10 ASSFYSGEAF
TRBJ1-1 TRBV9 11 ASSAGANTEAF
TRBJ1-1 TRBV28 14 ASSLFGGQQNTEAF
TRBJ2-1 TRBV28 14 ASSFRTSGFLNEQF
TRBJ1-1 TRBV19 13 ASSLQTGFNSEAF
TRBJ2-1 TRBV29-1 13 SVADGTSGSNEQF
TRBJ2-2 TRBV5-6 13 ASSLAGEDTGELF
TRBJ2-7 TRBV4-1 13 ASSHATGGHYEQY
TRBJ1-5 TRBV27 12 ASSSRGNNQPQH
TRBJ1-3 TRBV29-1 14 GEGFLVYLSGNTIY
TRBJ2-7 TRBV6-5 12 ASSYGQGSYEQY
TRBJ2-1 TRBV6-1 15 ASSEFLAQARFNEQF
TRBJ2-1 TRBV29-1 13 SVADGTSGYNEQF
TRBJ2-3 TRBV2 14 ASSSGLATFTDTQY
TRBJ2-1 TRBV4-1 15 ASSQDGLAGGDNEQF
TRBJ2-1 TRBV6-5 14 ASSYSTGGFNNEQF
TRBJ1-1 TRBV29-1 13 SAEKQGMGDTEAF